This T cell receptor (beta chain) appears in the sequencing data of a study of T cells in Graves' hyperthyroidism and ophthalmopathy. This clonotype was seen many times. Antigen: not known. Trimming took off 3 bases at V and 7 bases at J, with 15 bases between the two ends. This CDR3 is built from 14 residues. Study-level points and caveats: Most clonotypes that expanded in the thyroid above 0.001 also showed up in blood.

RNA transcripts provided the source from which TCR beta CDR3 regions were amplified. Researchers ran a first-round RT-PCR on the TCR CDR3 using the HTBI primer set. Each CDR3 protein is one row after TCRdb ran MiXCR on the multiplex PCR reads. The sample consists of fewer than 110,000 distinct CDR3 sequences, 15% to 20% of them appearing once. V is TRBV12-3 or TRBV12-4 and J is TRBJ1-2; TRBD1 is a possible D gene (5 bases). The TCR comes from a woman between 45 and 65 years old with Graves' hyperthyroidism. The source material was blood. DNA of the CDR3: TGTGCCAGCAGTTTTTCGGTAGGGGATCCTGGCTACACCTTC. This sequence encodes CASSFSVGDPGYTF.